This entry describes one T cell receptor (beta chain). Its antigen is unknown. The entry originates in a study of identical twins. Losses at the gene ends were 4 bases for V and 7 bases for J; bases not matched to a gene: 13. The germline gives CDR1 SQVTM, CDR2 ANQGSEA. This CDR3 is 16 amino acids long. Overall study findings and caveats: It was cross-sectional statistical analysis, not following the same donors, that the conclusions relied on.

TCRdb recomputed calls from the 5' RACE reads with MiXCR, one row per CDR3 protein. Of 750,000 to 950,000 distinct CDR3 sequences in the sample, roughly an eighth were seen once. These same records also appear under a second study, on yellow fever vaccine responses in identical twins.

Sequencing used PBMCs. This TCR was recovered from a woman younger than 30 in good health. The chain uses TRBV29-1 and TRBJ2-2; 9 positions agree with TRBD2. This chain's CDR3 is CSVARRKRGEVGELFF. In nucleotides, the CDR3 is TGCAGCGTTGCAAGGAGGAAGCGGGGGGAGGTCGGGGAGCTGTTTTTT.